The rows below give T cell receptor beta chains drawn from one sample of a study of response to subunit inactivated influenza vaccine. TCRdb recomputed calls from the RT-PCR reads with MiXCR, one row per CDR3 protein. In the table there are about 700,000 distinct CDR3 sequences, around a sixth of which are singletons. Sequenced here: PBMCs from blood, sampled 12 days after vaccination. These receptors were obtained from a man between 50 and 59 years old who received an inactivated influenza vaccine. CDR3s include the opening cysteine and the closing phenylalanine or tryptophan. The D gene is left open where the match is weak. Where a row states a size, it is once, few, many or the class of an expanded clone; other rows omit it.

v_gene: TRBV7-2
d_gene: .
j_gene: TRBJ2-7
abundance: few
CDR3nt: TGTGCCAGCAGCTTACGGGACTTATCCTACGAGCAGTACTTC
CDR3aa: CASSLRDLSYEQYF

v_gene: TRBV5-6
d_gene: .
j_gene: TRBJ2-3
abundance: .
CDR3nt: TGTGCCAGCAGCTTGTTAGCGGCCGGGGGCACAGATACGCAGTATTTT
CDR3aa: CASSLLAAGGTDTQYF

v_gene: TRBV5-4
d_gene: .
j_gene: TRBJ2-5
abundance: .
CDR3nt: TGTGCCAGCAGCTTGGCCCCAGGGGCGCAGACCCAGTACTTC
CDR3aa: CASSLAPGAQTQYF

v_gene: TRBV24-1
d_gene: .
j_gene: TRBJ2-2
abundance: few
CDR3nt: TGTGCCACCAGTGATCTGGCCGGGGAGCTGTTTTTT
CDR3aa: CATSDLAGELFF

v_gene: TRBV28
d_gene: .
j_gene: TRBJ1-2
abundance: .
CDR3nt: TGTGCCAGCAGTCTCAGACAGGATGGCTACACCTTC
CDR3aa: CASSLRQDGYTF

v_gene: TRBV5-1
d_gene: .
j_gene: TRBJ2-1
abundance: few
CDR3nt: TGCGCCAGCAGCTCCCAGGGGGGGACCTACAATGAGCAGTTCTTC
CDR3aa: CASSSQGGTYNEQFF

v_gene: TRBV12-3/TRBV12-4
d_gene: .
j_gene: TRBJ2-7
abundance: many
CDR3nt: TGTGCCAGCAGTCTGGGACACCAGACCTACGAGCAGTACTTC
CDR3aa: CASSLGHQTYEQYF

v_gene: TRBV2
d_gene: .
j_gene: TRBJ1-1
abundance: few
CDR3nt: TGTGCCAGCAATACAGGTTCCGGGAGGGTGAACACTGAAGCTTTCTTT
CDR3aa: CASNTGSGRVNTEAFF

v_gene: TRBV7-9
d_gene: .
j_gene: TRBJ2-7
abundance: .
CDR3nt: TGTGCCAGCAGCTTACTCGGGACGAACGAGCAGTACTTC
CDR3aa: CASSLLGTNEQYF

v_gene: TRBV20-1
d_gene: TRBD1
j_gene: TRBJ2-5
abundance: few
CDR3nt: TGCAGTGCTAGGGCCGGGACAGGGAGGGAGACCCAGTACTTC
CDR3aa: CSARAGTGRETQYF

v_gene: TRBV6-2/TRBV6-3
d_gene: TRBD1
j_gene: TRBJ2-1
abundance: .
CDR3nt: TGTGCCAGCCGTACCGACCTCATGAGGGGGCATGAGCAGTTCTTC
CDR3aa: CASRTDLMRGHEQFF

v_gene: TRBV2
d_gene: .
j_gene: TRBJ2-7
abundance: .
CDR3nt: TGTGCCAGCAGTGACCAGGCCTACGAGCAGTACTTC
CDR3aa: CASSDQAYEQYF

v_gene: TRBV28
d_gene: TRBD1
j_gene: TRBJ2-6
abundance: many
CDR3nt: TGTGCCAGCAGTCTACAAGACAGGGATAGCCCTCCCGACTCTGGGGCCAACGTCCTGACTTTC
CDR3aa: CASSLQDRDSPPDSGANVLTF

v_gene: TRBV11-2
d_gene: .
j_gene: TRBJ2-1
abundance: few
CDR3nt: TGTGCCAGCAGCTTGGAACCGGGACCCATGTACAATGAGCAGTTCTTC
CDR3aa: CASSLEPGPMYNEQFF

v_gene: TRBV25-1
d_gene: .
j_gene: TRBJ2-2
abundance: .
CDR3nt: TGTGCCAGCAGTGAAGATGCAATGGGCACCGGGGAGCTGTTTTTT
CDR3aa: CASSEDAMGTGELFF

v_gene: TRBV10-3
d_gene: TRBD2
j_gene: TRBJ2-1
abundance: .
CDR3nt: TGTGCCATCGCAACTAGCGGGAGGGCCACTGGCAATGAGCAGTTCTTC
CDR3aa: CAIATSGRATGNEQFF

v_gene: TRBV29-1
d_gene: .
j_gene: TRBJ1-5
abundance: many
CDR3nt: TGCAGCGTTGCTGGAGGGAATAATCAGCCCCAGCATTTT
CDR3aa: CSVAGGNNQPQHF

v_gene: TRBV24-1
d_gene: TRBD1
j_gene: TRBJ2-1
abundance: .
CDR3nt: TGTGCCACCAGTGACACGGACAGGAGCTCCTACAATGAGCAGTTCTTC
CDR3aa: CATSDTDRSSYNEQFF

v_gene: TRBV7-9
d_gene: .
j_gene: TRBJ2-4
abundance: once
CDR3nt: TGTGCCAGCAGCTTTACAGAAAACATTCAGTACTTC
CDR3aa: CASSFTENIQYF

v_gene: TRBV3-1
d_gene: .
j_gene: TRBJ2-7
abundance: many
CDR3nt: TGTGCCAGCAGCTTCAGGGGCGGCGAGCAGTACTTC
CDR3aa: CASSFRGGEQYF

v_gene: TRBV5-1
d_gene: TRBD2
j_gene: TRBJ2-1
abundance: .
CDR3nt: TGCGCCAGCAGCTTAGGGGGGACTAGCGGGAGCTCCTACAATGAGCAGTTCTTC
CDR3aa: CASSLGGTSGSSYNEQFF

v_gene: TRBV13
d_gene: .
j_gene: TRBJ2-3
abundance: few
CDR3nt: TGTGCCAGCAGAACCATAACAGATACGCAGTATTTT
CDR3aa: CASRTITDTQYF

v_gene: TRBV6-1
d_gene: .
j_gene: TRBJ2-3
abundance: many
CDR3nt: TGTGCCAGCAGACCGATAACGACAGATACGCAGTATTTT
CDR3aa: CASRPITTDTQYF

v_gene: TRBV7-2
d_gene: .
j_gene: TRBJ1-2
abundance: .
CDR3nt: TGTGCCAGCAGCTACCCCACCTATGGCTACACCTTC
CDR3aa: CASSYPTYGYTF

v_gene: TRBV30
d_gene: .
j_gene: TRBJ2-2
abundance: many
CDR3nt: TGTGCCTGGAGTTTAACAGCCGGGGAGCTGTTTTTT
CDR3aa: CAWSLTAGELFF

v_gene: TRBV11-2
d_gene: TRBD1
j_gene: TRBJ2-1
abundance: .
CDR3nt: TGTGCCAGCAGCCTTCCACAGGGGAATGAGCAGTTCTTC
CDR3aa: CASSLPQGNEQFF

v_gene: TRBV11-2
d_gene: .
j_gene: TRBJ2-5
abundance: .
CDR3nt: TGTGCCAGCAGCTACACAGGAGAATCTCAAGAGACCCAGTACTTC
CDR3aa: CASSYTGESQETQYF

v_gene: TRBV7-2
d_gene: .
j_gene: TRBJ2-1
abundance: few
CDR3nt: TGTGCCAGCAGCTTAGTTTTTGCGTTCGGGACCTACAATGAGCAGTTCTTC
CDR3aa: CASSLVFAFGTYNEQFF